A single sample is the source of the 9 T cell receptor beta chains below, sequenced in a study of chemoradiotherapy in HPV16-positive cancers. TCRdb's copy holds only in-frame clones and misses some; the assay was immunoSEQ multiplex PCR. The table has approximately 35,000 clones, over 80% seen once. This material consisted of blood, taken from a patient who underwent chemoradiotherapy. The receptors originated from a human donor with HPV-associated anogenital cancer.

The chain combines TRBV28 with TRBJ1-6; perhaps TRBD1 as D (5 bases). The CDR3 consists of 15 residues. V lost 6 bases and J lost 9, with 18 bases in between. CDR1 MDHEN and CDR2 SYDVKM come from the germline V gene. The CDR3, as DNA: TGTGCCAGCAGGCCGCAGGGAAGTCGGTTTTCACCCCTCCACTTT. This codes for CASRPQGSRFSPLHF.

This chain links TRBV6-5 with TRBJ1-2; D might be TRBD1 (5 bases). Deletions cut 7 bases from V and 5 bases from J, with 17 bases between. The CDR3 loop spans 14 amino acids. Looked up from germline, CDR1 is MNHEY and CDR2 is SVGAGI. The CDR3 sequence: CASNPGAGKYGYTF. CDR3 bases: TGTGCCAGCAATCCCGGGGCGGGAAAGTATGGCTACACCTTC.

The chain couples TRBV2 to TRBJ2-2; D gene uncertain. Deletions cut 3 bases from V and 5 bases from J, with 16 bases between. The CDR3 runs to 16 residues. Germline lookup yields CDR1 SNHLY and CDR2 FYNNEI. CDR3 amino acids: CASSDALGARTGELFF. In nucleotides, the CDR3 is TGTGCCAGCAGTGACGCCCTAGGTGCGAGGACCGGGGAGCTGTTTTTT.

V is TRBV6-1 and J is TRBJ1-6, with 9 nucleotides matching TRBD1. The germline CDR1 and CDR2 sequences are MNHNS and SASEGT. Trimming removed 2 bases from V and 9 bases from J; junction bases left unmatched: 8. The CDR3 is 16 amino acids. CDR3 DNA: TGTGCCAGCAGTGAATCCCTAGGGACAGGGAGTTCACCCCTCCACTTT. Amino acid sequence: CASSESLGTGSSPLHF.

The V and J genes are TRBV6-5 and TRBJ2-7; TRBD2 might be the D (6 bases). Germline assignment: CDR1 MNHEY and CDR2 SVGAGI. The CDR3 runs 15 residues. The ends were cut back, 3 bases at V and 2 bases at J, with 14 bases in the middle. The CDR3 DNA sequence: TGTGCCAGCAGTTATGGAGGGACGGGGGCCTACGAGCAGTACTTC. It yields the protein CASSYGGTGAYEQYF.

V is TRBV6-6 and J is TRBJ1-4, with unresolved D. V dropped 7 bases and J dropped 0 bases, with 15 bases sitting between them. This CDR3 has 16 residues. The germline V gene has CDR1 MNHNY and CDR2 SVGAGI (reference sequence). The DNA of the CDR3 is TGTGCCAGCAAAAGCGGACTCCAAGCAACTAATGAAAAACTGTTTTTT. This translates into CASKSGLQATNEKLFF.

The CDR3 coding sequence is TGTGCCAGTAGTATCGTCGGATCAAGGCGAGGCGAGCAGTACTTC. Translation gives CASSIVGSRRGEQYF. The V and J genes are TRBV19 and TRBJ2-7; D unclear. Trimming pared 3 bases from V and 6 bases from J, leaving 18 bases between. The CDR3 covers 15 residues. Germline V CDR1 and CDR2: LNHDA, SQIVND (reference sequence).

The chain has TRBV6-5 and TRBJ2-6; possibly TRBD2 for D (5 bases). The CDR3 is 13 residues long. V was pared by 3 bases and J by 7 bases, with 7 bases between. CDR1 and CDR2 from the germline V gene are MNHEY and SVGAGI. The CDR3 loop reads CASSYPGANVLTF. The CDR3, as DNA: TGTGCCAGCAGTTATCCGGGAGCCAACGTCCTGACTTTC.

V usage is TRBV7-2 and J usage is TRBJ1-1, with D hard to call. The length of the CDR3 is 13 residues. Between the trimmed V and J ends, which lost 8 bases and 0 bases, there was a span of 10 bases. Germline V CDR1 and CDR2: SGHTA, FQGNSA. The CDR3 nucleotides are TGTGCCAGCCTAGGAATTATGAACACTGAAGCTTTCTTT. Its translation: CASLGIMNTEAFF.